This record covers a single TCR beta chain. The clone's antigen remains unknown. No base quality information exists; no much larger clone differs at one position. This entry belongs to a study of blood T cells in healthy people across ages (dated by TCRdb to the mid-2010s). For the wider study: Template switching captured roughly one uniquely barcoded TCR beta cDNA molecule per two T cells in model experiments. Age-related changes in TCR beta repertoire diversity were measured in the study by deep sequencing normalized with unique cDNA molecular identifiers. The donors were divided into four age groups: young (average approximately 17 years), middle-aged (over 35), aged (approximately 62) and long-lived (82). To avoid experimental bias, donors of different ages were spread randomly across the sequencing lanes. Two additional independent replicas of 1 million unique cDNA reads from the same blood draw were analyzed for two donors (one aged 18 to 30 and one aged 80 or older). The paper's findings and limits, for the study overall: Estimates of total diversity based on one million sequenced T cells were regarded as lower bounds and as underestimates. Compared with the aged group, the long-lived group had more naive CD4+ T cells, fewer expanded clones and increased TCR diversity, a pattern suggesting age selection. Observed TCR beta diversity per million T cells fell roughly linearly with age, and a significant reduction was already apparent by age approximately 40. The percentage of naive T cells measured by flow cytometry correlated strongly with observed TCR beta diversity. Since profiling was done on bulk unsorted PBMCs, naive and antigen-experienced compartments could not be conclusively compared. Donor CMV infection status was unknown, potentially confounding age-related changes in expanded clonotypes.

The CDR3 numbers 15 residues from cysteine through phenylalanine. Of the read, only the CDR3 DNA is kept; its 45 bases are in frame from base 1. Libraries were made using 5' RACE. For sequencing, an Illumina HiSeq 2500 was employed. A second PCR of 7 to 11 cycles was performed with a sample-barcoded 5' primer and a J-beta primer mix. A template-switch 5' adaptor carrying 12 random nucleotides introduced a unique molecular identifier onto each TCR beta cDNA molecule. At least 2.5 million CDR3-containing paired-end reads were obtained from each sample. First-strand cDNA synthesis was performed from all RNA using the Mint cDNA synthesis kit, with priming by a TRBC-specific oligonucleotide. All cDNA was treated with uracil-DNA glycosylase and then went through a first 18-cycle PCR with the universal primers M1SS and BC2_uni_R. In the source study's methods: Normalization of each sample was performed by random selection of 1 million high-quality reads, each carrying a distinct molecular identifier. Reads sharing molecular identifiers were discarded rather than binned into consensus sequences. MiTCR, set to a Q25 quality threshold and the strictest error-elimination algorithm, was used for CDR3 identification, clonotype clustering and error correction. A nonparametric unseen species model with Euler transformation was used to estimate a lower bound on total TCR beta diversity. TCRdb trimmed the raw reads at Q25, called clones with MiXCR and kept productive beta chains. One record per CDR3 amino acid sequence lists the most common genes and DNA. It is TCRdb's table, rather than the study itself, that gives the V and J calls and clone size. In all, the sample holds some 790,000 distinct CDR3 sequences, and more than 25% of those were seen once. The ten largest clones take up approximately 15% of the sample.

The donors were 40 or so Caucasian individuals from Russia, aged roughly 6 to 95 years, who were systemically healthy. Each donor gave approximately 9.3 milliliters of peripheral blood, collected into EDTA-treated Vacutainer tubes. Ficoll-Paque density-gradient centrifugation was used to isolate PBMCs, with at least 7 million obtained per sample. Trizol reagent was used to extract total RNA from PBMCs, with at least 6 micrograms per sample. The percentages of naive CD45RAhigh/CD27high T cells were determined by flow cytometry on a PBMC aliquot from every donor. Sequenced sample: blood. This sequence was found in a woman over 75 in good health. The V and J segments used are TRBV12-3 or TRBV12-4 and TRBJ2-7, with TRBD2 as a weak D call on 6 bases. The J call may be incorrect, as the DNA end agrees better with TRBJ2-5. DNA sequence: TGTGCCAGCGGGGGGAGAGCGCTAGCGATGGAGACCCAGTACTTC. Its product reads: CASGGRALAMETQYF.